This TCR beta chain was recorded in a study of OX40 agonist ivuxolimab in advanced cancers. The table came from immunoSEQ multiplex PCR; TCRdb's copy has only in-frame clones and leaves some out. This table holds 85,000 to 100,000 clones, 91% found once. V lost 6 bases and J lost 3, with 15 bases in between. The CDR3 is 15 residues long. Germline values: CDR1 LNHDA, CDR2 SQIVND (reference sequence). On this clone: Its antigen is unidentified.

General study points: At 0.1 to 3.0 mg/kg, CD4+ and CD8+ blood T cells expanded clonally by week 6. The antigens recognized by the expanded peripheral T cells, that is their antigen specificity, were not determined. Some nonresponders likewise displayed low normalized T-cell clonal expansion.

V and J are TRBV19 and TRBJ2-4; D not resolved. The starting material was CD4+ or CD8+ T cells sorted from blood, obtained in a trial of the OX40 agonist ivuxolimab. The clonotype originates from an adult with an advanced solid tumor such as melanoma, head and neck, liver or kidney cancer. CDR3 protein: CASRGRSNLKNIQYF. DNA of the CDR3: TGTGCCAGTAGGGGCAGGAGCAATCTCAAAAACATTCAGTACTTC.